What follows are 5 T cell receptor beta chains derived from one specimen sequenced in a study of Graves' ophthalmopathy and Graves' hyperthyroidism. TCR beta CDR3 amplification used RNA transcripts. Investigators did first-round RT-PCR with HTBI primers, then second-round multiplex PCR. Using its own MiXCR run on the multiplex PCR reads, TCRdb lists one record per CDR3 protein. The sample has 650,000 to 900,000 distinct CDR3 sequences; roughly two fifths are singletons. Sample: peripheral blood. These receptors all stem from an adult man with Graves' ophthalmopathy.

This chain uses TRBV7-9 with TRBJ1-5; no reliable D call. Germline V lookup: CDR1 SEHNR, CDR2 FQNEAQ (reference sequence). The CDR3 extends over 14 amino acids. V shed 5 bases and J shed 7 bases, with 15 bases lying between them. DNA for the CDR3: TGTGCCAGCAGCCAAGCACCTGTTGGGCAGCCCCAGCATTTT. The encoded protein is CASSQAPVGQPQHF.

This clonotype is a singleton in its sample. A much larger clone sits a single nucleotide away, making a read error possible. This chain joins TRBV2 and TRBJ1-1; no firm D call. The V and J ends lost 6 bases and 1 base respectively, with 15 bases between them. The CDR3 is 15 residues long. Germline loops: CDR1 SNHLY, CDR2 FYNNEI. In DNA form, the CDR3 reads TGTGCCAGCAGCCACTCGAGACGGGGGAACACTGAAGCTTTCTTT. It encodes CASSHSRRGNTEAFF.

The V call is TRBV12-3 or TRBV12-4, the J call TRBJ1-1, with unresolved D. V was trimmed by 6 bases and J by 1 base, leaving 9 bases between them. The CDR3 consists of 13 residues. In nucleotides, the CDR3 is TGTGCCAGCAGCCGACAATCGAACACTGAAGCTTTCTTT. Translating gives CASSRQSNTEAFF.

This clonotype came up many times. The V gene is TRBV2, the J gene TRBJ2-6; D is possibly TRBD1 or TRBD2 (5 bases each). The CDR3 consists of 16 residues. CDR1 is SNHLY and CDR2 is FYNNEI in the germline V gene. Trimming took 5 bases from V and 0 from J, leaving 11 bases between them. The CDR3 region has the DNA TGTGCCAGCAGTCCCTGGGACCCCTCTGGGGCCAACGTCCTGACTTTC. Amino acid sequence: CASSPWDPSGANVLTF.

The table lists this clonotype with many counts. This chain uses TRBV29-1 with TRBJ1-1; unclear D gene. This CDR3 is 10 amino acids long. CDR1 SQVTM and CDR2 ANQGSEA come from the germline V gene. V was shortened by 3 bases and J by 8 bases, with 7 bases between the two germline ends. CDR3 sequence (DNA): TGCAGCGTTGATCTGCAGGAAGCTTTCTTT. Protein sequence: CSVDLQEAFF. The full variable domain, completed using reference TRBV29-1 and TRBJ1-1, is SAVISQKPSRDICQRGTSLTIQCQVDSQVTMMFWYRQQPGQSLTLIATANQGSEATYESGFVIDKFPISRPNLTFSTLTVSNMSPEDSSIYLCSVDLQEAFFGQGTRLTVV.